The 9 T cell receptor beta chains below all came from one sample that was sequenced in a study of shared clonotypes between healthy human individuals. TCRdb's table, derived via immunoSEQ multiplex PCR, lists solely in-frame clones and lacks some. The data show approximately 2.5 million clones, approximately 94% seen once. The sample consisted of naive CD4+ T cells sorted from blood. The sample's subset: CD45RA+ positively selected. The source of these receptors is a man between 18 and 29 years old in good health.

The chain has TRBV19 and TRBJ1-3; the D is unclear. Germline V gene sequence: CDR1 LNHDA, CDR2 SQIVND (reference sequence). V lost 3 bases and J lost 4, with 7 bases in between. This CDR3 has 13 residues. The CDR3 loop reads CASSIQEGNTIYF. The CDR3 DNA is TGTGCCAGTAGTATCCAAGAAGGAAACACCATATATTTT.

The J gene is TRBJ2-7, the V gene TRBV7-9; TRBD1 aligns across 7 bases. The germline gives CDR1 SEHNR, CDR2 FQNEAQ (reference sequence). This CDR3 is 14 amino acids long. V lost 6 bases and J lost 3; bases outside the gene matches: 8. The CDR3 bases are TGTGCCAGCAGTGGTGGGACAGTCCTCTACGAGCAGTACTTC. Translating it yields CASSGGTVLYEQYF.

This chain joins TRBV6-5 and TRBJ1-4; the D gene is possibly TRBD1 (6 bases). V was pared by 2 bases and J by 5 bases, with 9 bases between. Germline V CDR1 and CDR2: MNHEY, SVGAGI. This CDR3 contains 14 residues. The DNA for the CDR3 is TGTGCCAGCAGTTACGGACAGACAAATGAAAAACTGTTTTTT. Amino acids: CASSYGQTNEKLFF.

This chain connects TRBV5-4 to TRBJ1-3; D remains ambiguous. The CDR3 sequence is 16 residues long. Germline assignment: CDR1 SGHNT and CDR2 YYREEE (reference sequence). Trimming removed 0 bases from V and 0 bases from J, with 10 bases in between. CDR3 amino acids: CASSLGGGTSGNTIYF. In nucleotides, the CDR3 is TGTGCCAGCAGCTTGGGTGGAGGTACCTCTGGAAACACCATATATTTT.

The CDR3 DNA sequence: TGTGCCAGCGGAACAGGGATTAACGAGCAGTACTTC. Amino acid sequence: CASGTGINEQYF. V is TRBV6-6 and J is TRBJ2-7, with D possibly matching TRBD1 (6 bases). The CDR3 consists of 12 residues. The ends were cut back, 8 bases at V and 5 bases at J, with 13 bases in the middle. CDR1 and CDR2 from the germline V gene are MNHNY and SVGAGI (reference sequence).

The chain couples TRBV5-6 to TRBJ1-2, with D hard to call. CDR1 and CDR2 (germline): SGHDT, YYEEEE. V was cut by 0 bases and J by 13 bases, with 13 bases left in between. The CDR3 covers 12 residues. The CDR3 bases are TGTGCCAGCAGCTTGGGTCAGCGGACCTCCACCTTC. Amino acid sequence: CASSLGQRTSTF.

As concerns this clone: The junction differs from germline at one of its ends, possibly a read error. The rearrangement joins TRBV7-6 to TRBJ2-2; unclear D gene. The CDR3 has 17 amino acids. Germline loops: CDR1 SGHVS, CDR2 FNYEAQ. The CDR3 DNA sequence: TGTGCCAGCAGCTTCTTTTCTGGGCCCTCGAACGCCGGGGAGCTGTTTTTT. Protein: CASSFFSGPSNAGELFF.

Written as DNA, the CDR3 is TGTGCCAGCAGCTTAGCGGGAGGGACGAAGACCCAGTACTTC. Translating gives CASSLAGGTKTQYF. The chain employs TRBV7-9 and TRBJ2-5, with TRBD2 matching over 7 bases. The V gene's germline CDR1 is SEHNR and CDR2 FQNEAQ (reference sequence). The V segment lost 0 bases and the J segment 6 bases; nucleotides outside the gene matches: 4. The CDR3 runs 14 residues.

The V call is TRBV6-1, the J call TRBJ1-1; TRBD1 aligns across 8 bases. The CDR3 totals 15 residues. The V segment lost 6 bases and the J segment 1 base; nucleotides outside the gene matches: 7. CDR1 is MNHNS, CDR2 SASEGT, per germline. CDR3 in DNA: TGTGCCAGCAGCGACAGGGGCTTCGGGAACACTGAAGCTTTCTTT. Encoded protein: CASSDRGFGNTEAFF.